A single sample gave rise to the 10 T cell receptor beta chains below, sequenced in a study of blood T cell repertoires in COVID-19. The repertoire was sequenced with immunoSEQ multiplex PCR; TCRdb's copy has only in-frame clones and lacks some. Here the sample spans under 200,000 clones, around 82% being singletons. Sample: PBMCs or T cells enriched from blood (not recorded which). All receptors come from a woman in her sixties or seventies with acute COVID-19.

The rearrangement joins TRBV6-1 to TRBJ1-6, with D possibly TRBD1 on 6 matching bases. Germline V gene sequence: CDR1 MNHNS, CDR2 SASEGT. The CDR3 runs to 13 residues. Trimming cost V 2 bases and J 10 bases, with 9 bases left between them. This CDR3 reads CASSEMTGSPLHF. CDR3 nucleotide sequence: TGTGCCAGCAGTGAAATGACAGGCTCACCCCTCCACTTT.

This clone was recorded at least ten times. The J gene is TRBJ1-1, the V gene TRBV3-1 (or the pseudogene TRBV3-2), with D maybe TRBD1 (6 bases). Trimming stripped 6 bases from V and 10 bases from J, with 15 bases between. This CDR3 region has 12 residues. Germline values: CDR1 LGHDT, CDR2 YNNKEL (reference sequence). The CDR3 region is CASSSRGRVAFF. Here the CDR3 DNA reads TGTGCCAGCAGTTCGCGGGGGCGAGTAGCTTTCTTT.

The chain uses TRBV11-2 and TRBJ2-1, with 8 bases fitting TRBD1. CDR1 and CDR2 from the germline V gene are SGHAT and FQNNGV. The CDR3 consists of 13 residues. V trimming: 1 base; J trimming: 8 bases; junction bases outside the gene matches: 1. CDR3 amino acids: CASSLAGQDEQFF. The CDR3 DNA sequence: TGTGCCAGCAGCTTAGCGGGACAGGATGAGCAGTTCTTC. Using reference TRBV11-2 and TRBJ2-1 for the parts outside the CDR3, the full variable domain is EAGVAQSPRYKIIEKRQSVAFWCNPISGHATLYWYQQILGQGPKLLIQFQNNGVVDDSQLPKDRFSAERLKGVDSTLKIQPAKLEDSAVYLCASSLAGQDEQFFGPGTRLTVL.

The chain couples TRBV6-2 or TRBV6-3 to TRBJ2-7; D perhaps matches TRBD2 (7 bases). Germline lookup yields CDR1 MNHEY and CDR2 SVGEGT. V was clipped by 2 bases and J by 5 bases, with 13 bases between them. The CDR3 is 14 amino acids. The CDR3 DNA follows: TGTGCCAGCAGTTACGTCGGGGGGCTCCACGAGCAGTACTTC. This encodes CASSYVGGLHEQYF.

This clone has at least ten counts. The rearrangement joins TRBV6-4 to TRBJ2-3; 12 nucleotides match TRBD2. The CDR3 is made up of 17 amino acids. V shed 4 bases and J 5 bases; nucleotides not matched to a gene: 10. Germline assignment: CDR1 MRHNA and CDR2 SNTAGT. In DNA, the CDR3 is TGTGCCAGCAGTGCCAGACTAGCGGGGGAAGGAGGAGATACGCAGTATTTT. This sequence encodes CASSARLAGEGGDTQYF.

V and J are TRBV24-1 and TRBJ2-1, with a possible D match to TRBD1 (5 bases). This CDR3 spans 15 amino acids. The V gene's germline CDR1 is KGHDR and CDR2 SFDVKD. Trimming stripped 2 bases from V and 2 bases from J, with 9 bases between. CDR3 in amino acids: CATSDSTAPYNEQFF. In DNA form, the CDR3 reads TGTGCCACCAGTGATTCGACAGCGCCCTACAATGAGCAGTTCTTC.

In DNA form, the CDR3 reads TGTGCCACCCGAGCGGGGCTCCGTGGAAACACCATATATTTT. This sequence encodes CATRAGLRGNTIYF. The chain recombines TRBV30 with TRBJ1-3, with D possibly being TRBD1 (5 bases). The CDR3 is made up of 14 amino acids. From germline, CDR1 is GTSNPN and CDR2 SVGIG (reference sequence). V lost 8 bases, J lost 3 bases, and 17 bases lay in between.

The gene calls are TRBV13 and TRBJ1-1; TRBD1 matches 7 bases. J gave up 3 bases and V 5 bases, and 15 bases lay outside the gene matches. The CDR3 loop spans 17 amino acids. Germline V CDR1 and CDR2: PRHDT, FYEKMQ (reference sequence). CDR3 sequence (DNA): TGTGCCAGCAGCCGAAGACAGGGAAGGTATAGGGACACTGAAGCTTTCTTT. Protein: CASSRRQGRYRDTEAFF.

Comments on this clone: Other nucleotide sequences in the sample specify the same CDR3. The chain links TRBV19 to TRBJ1-3; unclear D gene. Trimming shortened V by 3 bases and J by 4 bases, and 7 bases separated the two germline ends. Germline CDR1 reads LNHDA; CDR2 reads SQIVND (reference sequence). CDR3 size: 13 residues. The CDR3 loop is CASSMIQGNTIYF. For the CDR3, the DNA is TGTGCCAGTAGTATGATCCAGGGAAACACCATATATTTT.

V gene TRBV7-9 combines with J gene TRBJ2-7; the D gene is possibly TRBD1 (5 bases). The germline V gene encodes CDR1 SEHNR and CDR2 FQNEAQ (reference sequence). The CDR3 extends over 14 amino acids. The ends were cut back, 3 bases at V and 5 bases at J, with 14 bases in the middle. The CDR3 nucleotides read TGTGCCAGCAGCTTGGATACAGGATGGGACGAGCAGTACTTC. It translates to CASSLDTGWDEQYF.